Presented here are 9 T cell receptor beta chains from one specimen sequenced in a study of blood T cell repertoires in COVID-19 (dated by TCRdb to 2019 to 2021). Library preparation employed the immunoSEQ multiplex PCR assay. What TCRdb holds here is the immuneACCESS table cut down to in-frame rearrangements. Part of the clones is not present; checked against another copy, under half of the missing clones reflect an unresolved V gene, and the others are unexplained. Across this sample there are about 100,000 clones, with roughly 79% seen only once. The ten largest clones represent 12% of the sample. Input material: peripheral blood. These receptors were taken from a woman aged 70-85 years with acute or convalescent COVID-19.

This rearrangement joins TRBV29-1 to TRBJ1-5, with a tentative D call TRBD1 (5 bases). Trimming took 7 bases from V and 5 from J, leaving 12 bases between them. Germline V gene lookup returns CDR1 SQVTM and CDR2 ANQGSEA. CDR3 length equals 12 residues. CDR3 protein: CSAGGGDQPQHF. The CDR3 DNA follows: TGCAGCGCCGGGGGAGGGGATCAGCCCCAGCATTTT.

The rearrangement uses TRBV6-1 and TRBJ1-5; 7 bases are shared with TRBD1. The CDR3 spans 15 residues. Unmatched junction bases numbered 6, after V lost 3 bases and J lost 4 bases. Germline values: CDR1 MNHNS, CDR2 SASEGT. The CDR3 nucleotides read TGTGCCAGCAGTGATCGGGGACAGAGTAATCAGCCCCAGCATTTT. Translating it yields CASSDRGQSNQPQHF.

Regarding this clone: Germline is not matched at one junction end, which may reflect a read error. The same CDR3 is also encoded by other DNA sequences in this sample. The chain recombines TRBV6-2 or TRBV6-3 with TRBJ2-3; TRBD2 agrees at 11 bases. Germline loops: CDR1 MNHEY, CDR2 SVGEGT. There are 14 residues in the CDR3. The CDR3 nucleotides are TGTGCTAGCAGTAGCGGGGGGGCAACAGATACGCAGTATTTT. Its translation is CASSSGGATDTQYF.

The rearrangement uses TRBV7-3 and TRBJ2-3; 15 nucleotides align to TRBD2. V shed 4 bases and J 4 bases; nucleotides not matched to a gene: 3. This CDR3 contains 16 residues. The germline CDR1 and CDR2 sequences are SGHTA and FQGTGA. As DNA, the CDR3 is TGTGCCAGCAGCTCCCGGACTAGCGGGGGGGCAGATACGCAGTATTTT. Translating gives CASSSRTSGGADTQYF.

The rearrangement links TRBV19 to TRBJ1-1; a possible D gene is TRBD1 (6 bases). Germline loops: CDR1 LNHDA, CDR2 SQIVND (reference sequence). The CDR3 runs 16 residues. V lost 5 bases and J lost 3, with 19 bases in between. CDR3 amino acids: CASSRPTGRTDTEAFF. Written as DNA, the CDR3 is TGTGCCAGTAGTCGACCTACCGGACGGACAGACACTGAAGCTTTCTTT. Variable domain in full (rest from reference TRBV19 and TRBJ1-1): DGGITQSPKYLFRKEGQNVTLSCEQNLNHDAMYWYRQDPGQGLRLIYYSQIVNDFQKGDIAEGYSVSREKKESFPLTVTSAQKNPTAFYLCASSRPTGRTDTEAFFGQGTRLTVV.

This rearrangement joins TRBV6-1 to TRBJ1-5, with no clear D. Trimming took 3 bases from V and 7 from J, leaving 7 bases between them. CDR3 size: 12 residues. Germline V gene lookup returns CDR1 MNHNS and CDR2 SASEGT. CDR3 protein: CASSDRIQPQHF. In nucleotides, the CDR3 is TGTGCCAGCAGTGACAGGATCCAGCCCCAGCATTTT.

This clone was recorded only once. The chain has TRBV4-2 and TRBJ1-2; D gene uncertain. The V end lost 0 bases, the J end lost 6 bases, and 5 bases lay between the germline ends. The CDR3 contains 12 residues. Germline CDR1 LGHNA, CDR2 YNFKEQ. This chain's CDR3 is CASSQDLDGYTF. CDR3 DNA: TGTGCCAGCAGCCAAGATCTTGATGGCTACACCTTC.

The V and J genes are TRBV24-1 and TRBJ1-2; D is uncertain. Trimming removed 4 bases from V and 3 bases from J, with 5 bases in between. Germline CDR1 is KGHDR and CDR2 is SFDVKD. CDR3 length equals 12 residues. Written as DNA, the CDR3 is TGTGCCACCAGTGAAACAGACTATGGCTACACCTTC. Protein sequence: CATSETDYGYTF.

The chain carries TRBV5-1 and TRBJ2-3; D not certain. V was clipped by 0 bases and J by 0 bases, with 8 bases between them. The CDR3 sequence is 15 residues long. CDR1 and CDR2 from the germline V gene are SGHRS and YFSETQ. The CDR3 DNA follows: TGCGCCAGCAGCTTGGAGGCGGCTAGCACAGATACGCAGTATTTT. Translation: CASSLEAASTDTQYF.